These 18 T cell receptor beta chains originate from one sample sequenced in a study of glioma-infiltrating T cells. TCR alpha and beta CDR3 regions were amplified from RNA using iRepertoire nested multiplex PCR. TCRdb reprocessed the multiplex PCR reads with MiXCR, giving one entry per CDR3 protein. The table lists 300,000 to 450,000 distinct CDR3 sequences, 41% of them singletons, with more than 10% in the top ten. Sequencing used glioma tissue, nonneoplastic brain tissue, or PBMCs (not recorded which). Receptors originate from a human donor with low-grade glioma or glioblastoma, undergoing nonglioma brain surgery, or in good health (not recorded which).

As to this clonotype: No conserved phenylalanine or tryptophan ends this CDR3, so it is likely a read error. This chain joins TRBV20-1 and TRBJ1-1; D remains ambiguous. The V end lost 6 bases, the J end lost 9 bases, and 11 bases lay between the germline ends. CDR1 is DFQATT, CDR2 SNEGSKA, per germline (reference sequence). The CDR3 length is 10 residues. The CDR3 here is CSALSSQAFS. In DNA, the CDR3 is TGCAGTGCCCTCAGCAGCCAAGCTTTCTCT.

This clonotype has only a few counts. The genes are TRBV20-1 and TRBJ2-4; D may be TRBD1 or TRBD2 (6 bases each). The CDR3 has 15 residues. Trimming stripped 6 bases from V and 0 bases from J, with 15 bases between. The germline gives CDR1 DFQATT, CDR2 SNEGSKA (reference sequence). The CDR3 DNA sequence: TGCAGTGCAGGGGGAGGATTATTAGCCAAAAACATTCAGTACTTC. This translates into CSAGGGLLAKNIQYF.

Of note for this clonotype: Since a much larger clone is just one base distant, this may be a read error. The genes are TRBV7-2 and TRBJ1-1, with 11 bases matching TRBD1. The CDR3 runs to 14 residues. CDR1 is SGHTA and CDR2 is FQGNSA in the germline V gene. This CDR3 reads CAGSMDRGQTEAFF. DNA for the CDR3: TGTGCCGGCAGCATGGACAGGGGGCAAACTGAAGCTTTCTTT. Supplemented by reference TRBV7-2 and TRBJ1-1, the full variable domain reads GAGVSQSPSNKVTEKGKDVELRCDPISGHTALYWYRQSLGQGLEFLIYFQGNSAPDKSGLPSDRFSAERTGGSVSTLTIQRTQQEDSAVYLCAGSMDRGQTEAFFGQGTRLTVV.

This clonotype was found once. Germline and junction disagree at one end, which may indicate a read error. The chain joins TRBV7-4 to TRBJ2-1; no definite D call. Germline V lookup: CDR1 SGHVT, CDR2 SQSDAQ. The CDR3 consists of 16 residues. The CDR3 loop reads CAGSLAPAPVYNEQFF. CDR3 DNA: TGTGCCGGCAGCTTGGCCCCGGCTCCGGTGTACAATGAGCAGTTCTTC. The full variable domain, rest sourced from reference TRBV7-4 and TRBJ2-1, is GAGVSQSPRYKVAKRGRDVALRCDSISGHVTLYWYRQTLGQGSEVLTYSQSDAQRDKSGRPSGRFSAERPERSVSTLKIQRTEQGDSAVYLCAGSLAPAPVYNEQFFGPGTRLTVL.

V is TRBV13 and J is TRBJ1-6; D call uncertain. The CDR3 runs 14 residues. The V end lost 4 bases, the J end lost 5 bases, and 9 bases lay between the germline ends. Germline assignment: CDR1 PRHDT and CDR2 FYEKMQ (reference sequence). This chain's CDR3 is CASSSGSDNSPLHF. The CDR3 DNA reads as TGTGCCAGCAGCTCCGGGAGCGATAATTCACCCCTCCACTTT.

The sample holds a few counts of this clonotype. The genes are TRBV5-4 and TRBJ2-3; 8 bases line up with TRBD1. With 0 bases clipped from V and 4 bases from J, the junction kept 10 bases outside the gene matches. The CDR3 is 17 residues long. The germline CDR1 and CDR2 sequences are SGHNT and YYREEE (reference sequence). The CDR3: CASSLGTGHQGSDTQYF. The CDR3 coding sequence is TGTGCCAGCAGCTTGGGGACAGGGCATCAGGGCTCAGATACGCAGTATTTT. The complete variable domain, with remaining parts taken from reference TRBV5-4 and TRBJ2-3, reads ETGVTQSPTHLIKTRGQQVTLRCSSQSGHNTVSWYQQALGQGPQFIFQYYREEENGRGNFPPRFSGLQFPNYSSELNVNALELDDSALYLCASSLGTGHQGSDTQYFGPGTRLTVL.

This clonotype was counted ten times or more. The chain's CDR3 is CASRRRDTDTQYF. CDR3 bases: TGTGCCAGCAGGAGGCGGGACACAGATACGCAGTATTTT. This rearrangement joins TRBV28 to TRBJ2-3; D is possibly TRBD2 (6 bases). The CDR3 has 13 residues. Germline V CDR1 and CDR2: MDHEN, SYDVKM. The V and J ends lost 6 bases and 2 bases respectively, with 9 bases between them.

The chain combines TRBV7-2 with TRBJ1-1; the D gene is possibly TRBD1 (6 bases). Trimming shortened V by 6 bases and J by 0 bases, and 11 bases separated the two germline ends. The CDR3 extends over 14 amino acids. Germline V gives CDR1 SGHTA, CDR2 FQGNSA. CDR3 region: CASRYRAMNTEAFF. The CDR3, as DNA: TGTGCCAGCAGGTACAGGGCTATGAACACTGAAGCTTTCTTT. Together with reference TRBV7-2 and TRBJ1-1, the CDR3 gives the full variable domain: GAGVSQSPSNKVTEKGKDVELRCDPISGHTALYWYRQSLGQGLEFLIYFQGNSAPDKSGLPSDRFSAERTGGSVSTLTIQRTQQEDSAVYLCASRYRAMNTEAFFGQGTRLTVV.

Concerning this clonotype: Mismatch with germline at one junction end may stem from a read error. DNA for the CDR3: TGCGGTGCTAGCACTAGCGGGAGATACCCCTACGAGCAGTACTTC. Its translation is CGASTSGRYPYEQYF. The chain couples TRBV20-1 to TRBJ2-7; 11 nucleotides agree with TRBD2. Per germline, CDR1 DFQATT and CDR2 SNEGSKA (reference sequence). The CDR3 is made up of 15 amino acids.

This clonotype was seen a few times. The chain uses TRBV2 and TRBJ2-1; 14 bases match TRBD2. The CDR3 runs to 19 residues. V was pared by 3 bases and J by 0 bases, with 7 bases of the junction left unmatched. Germline V gene lookup returns CDR1 SNHLY and CDR2 FYNNEI. The CDR3 coding sequence is TGTGCCAGCAGTGACTTCATCGGGACTAGCGGGAGCTCCTACAATGAGCAGTTCTTC. Translation: CASSDFIGTSGSSYNEQFF.

The rearrangement uses TRBV7-2 and TRBJ1-1; no firm D call. Between the trimmed V and J ends, which lost 5 bases and 4 bases, there was a span of 11 bases. The CDR3 runs to 13 residues. The V gene's germline CDR1 is SGHTA and CDR2 FQGNSA. The CDR3 reads CASSPVVGTEAFF. The CDR3 DNA reads TGTGCCAGCAGCCCCGTTGTTGGCACTGAAGCTTTCTTT.

In regard to this clonotype: The CDR3 ends on some other residue instead of the conserved phenylalanine or tryptophan, so this is likely a read error. The chain joins TRBV6-1 to TRBJ2-5, with TRBD2 matching over 14 bases. CDR3 length equals 15 residues. The V gene's germline CDR1 is MNHNS and CDR2 SASEGT. The V gene end was trimmed by 5 bases and the J gene end by 4 bases; junction bases not matched to a gene: 3. CDR3 protein: CASSPGLAGVETQYL. CDR3 sequence (DNA): TGTGCCAGCAGTCCGGGACTAGCGGGAGTAGAGACCCAGTACCTC.

With respect to this clonotype: A read error may explain this, as a much larger clone is one base away. The chain is built from TRBV6-5 and TRBJ2-1, with 11 bases fitting TRBD2. CDR1 MNHEY and CDR2 SVGAGI come from the germline V gene. Germline trimming cut 2 bases from V and 6 bases from J; bases unmatched to any gene: 6. The CDR3 sequence is 16 residues long. CDR3 nucleotide sequence: TGTGCCAGCAGTTACGTTTCGGGACTAGCGGTCAATGAGCAGTTCTTC. This gives the protein CASSYVSGLAVNEQFF.

The V call is TRBV15, the J call TRBJ2-7; D not certain. CDR1 is LNHNV, CDR2 YYDKDF, per germline (reference sequence). V gave up 3 bases and J gave up 2 bases, with 11 bases separating them. This CDR3 spans 14 amino acids. The chain's CDR3 is CATSSDGETYEQYF. The CDR3 coding sequence is TGTGCCACCAGCAGCGACGGCGAGACCTACGAGCAGTACTTC. Looking up the rest from reference TRBV15 and TRBJ2-7 gives the full variable domain: DAMVIQNPRYQVTQFGKPVTLSCSQTLNHNVMYWYQQKSSQAPKLLFHYYDKDFNNEADTPDNFQSRRPNTSFCFLDIRSPGLGDTAMYLCATSSDGETYEQYFGPGTRLTVT.

The chain is built from TRBV7-9 and TRBJ1-3; 11 bases are a match to TRBD1. The CDR3 length is 17 residues. CDR1 is SEHNR and CDR2 is FQNEAQ in the germline V gene (reference sequence). J gave up 6 bases and V 3 bases, and 10 bases lay outside the gene matches. The CDR3 protein is CASSLGQGDLLVNTIYF. In DNA form, the CDR3 reads TGTGCCAGCAGCTTGGGACAGGGGGACCTCTTAGTAAACACCATATATTTT.

The chain has TRBV7-2 and TRBJ2-7; 8 nucleotides match TRBD2. The CDR3 covers 15 residues. V lost 0 bases and J lost 4; bases outside the gene matches: 5. Germline V gene lookup returns CDR1 SGHTA and CDR2 FQGNSA. This CDR3 reads CASSLAQSGRYEQYF. CDR3 bases: TGTGCCAGCAGCTTAGCGCAGAGCGGGAGATACGAGCAGTACTTC.

In its sample, this clonotype was seen a few times. The genes are TRBV7-2 and TRBJ2-7, with TRBD2 matching over 8 bases. The CDR3 loop spans 14 amino acids. Germline CDR1 is SGHTA and CDR2 is FQGNSA. The trim removed 0 bases at V and 6 bases at J, leaving 4 bases unmatched. The CDR3: CASSLAAGGGEQYF. The CDR3 DNA reads TGTGCCAGCAGCTTAGCTGCGGGAGGTGGCGAGCAGTACTTC.

The chain recombines TRBV20-1 with TRBJ1-2, with 9 bases lining up with TRBD1. The CDR3 contains 13 residues. Germline V lookup: CDR1 DFQATT, CDR2 SNEGSKA (reference sequence). CDR3 sequence reads: CSGTGISNYGYTF. The CDR3 coding sequence is TGCAGCGGGACAGGGATTTCTAACTATGGCTACACCTTC.